What follows is one T cell receptor beta chain and its context. Its antigen remains unknown. This entry is derived from a study of T cell responses to AZD1222 COVID-19 vaccine. Notes on the study in general: White British people made up most donors, females outnumbered males, and clonal diversity was possibly underestimated. None of the repertoires were sampled until the peak T cell response had passed. Seropositive AZD1222 recipients at baseline numbered only five or six.

The CDR3 extends over 17 amino acids. J was trimmed by 0 bases and V by 4 bases; bases with no gene match: 11. Germline-derived CDR1 and CDR2 are GTSNPN and SVGIG (reference sequence). TCRdb keeps only in-frame clones here, not all; method: immunoSEQ multiplex PCR. The table has about 120,000 clones, roughly 87% seen once. This receptor was identified in an adult in good health. The specimen was peripheral blood, collected on day 0 of AZD1222 vaccination. The gene calls are TRBV30 and TRBJ1-3; the match to TRBD1 covers 8 bases. Here the CDR3 reads CAWNSLGTGYSGNTIYF. The CDR3 coding sequence is TGTGCCTGGAATTCTCTAGGGACAGGATACTCTGGAAACACCATATATTTT.